The clone carrying this T cell receptor (beta chain) was counted a single time. Its cognate antigen is unknown. The data originate from a study of cytomegalovirus exposure and HLA in healthy donors. General study points: According to the study, around 150 TCR beta chains were cytomegalovirus-associated. In vitro checks showed that a few CMV-associated chains really do target CMV antigens. There were several of the most significant clusters that appeared linked to common viral pathogens in a later analysis.

Trimming at V came to 11 bases and at J to 0 bases, leaving 6 bases not matched to a gene. The CDR3 sequence is 14 residues long. The PCR employed 60 Vbeta primers together with 13 Jbeta primers. Produced via immunoSEQ multiplex PCR; TCRdb's table is partial and in-frame only. The sample shows roughly 100,000 clones, 78% of them seen only once. The specimen was PBMCs. The chain couples TRBV23-1 to TRBJ1-5; 8 bases agree with TRBD1. TRBV23-1 counts as an open reading frame of uncertain function. This sequence originates from a man aged 30 to 39 in good health and CMV-seronegative. The CDR3 is CAHRTGLSNQPQHF. The CDR3 nucleotides are TGCGCCCACAGGACAGGGCTTAGCAATCAGCCCCAGCATTTT.